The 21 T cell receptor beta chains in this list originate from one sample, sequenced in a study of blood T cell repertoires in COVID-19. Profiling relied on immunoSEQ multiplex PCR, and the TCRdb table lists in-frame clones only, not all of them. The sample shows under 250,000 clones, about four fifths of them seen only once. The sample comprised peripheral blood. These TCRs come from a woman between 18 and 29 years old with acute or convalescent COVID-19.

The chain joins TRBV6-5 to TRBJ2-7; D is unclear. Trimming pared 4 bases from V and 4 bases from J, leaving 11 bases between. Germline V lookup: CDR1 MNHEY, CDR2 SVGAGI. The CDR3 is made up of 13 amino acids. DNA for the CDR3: TGTGCCAGCAGTTCCCCTTGGAGTTACGAGCAGTACTTC. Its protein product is CASSSPWSYEQYF.

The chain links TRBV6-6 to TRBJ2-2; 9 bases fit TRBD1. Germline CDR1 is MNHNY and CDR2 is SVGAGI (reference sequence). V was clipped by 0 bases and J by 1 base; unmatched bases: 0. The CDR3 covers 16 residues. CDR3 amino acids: CASSYSDRGNTGELFF. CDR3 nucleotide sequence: TGTGCCAGCAGTTACTCGGACAGGGGGAACACCGGGGAGCTGTTTTTT.

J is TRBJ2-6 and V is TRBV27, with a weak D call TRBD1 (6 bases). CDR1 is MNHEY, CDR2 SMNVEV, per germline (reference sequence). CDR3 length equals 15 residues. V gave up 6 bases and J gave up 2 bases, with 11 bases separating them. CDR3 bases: TGTGCCAGCAGCCTACAGGGAGCTGGGGCCAACGTCCTGACTTTC. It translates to CASSLQGAGANVLTF.

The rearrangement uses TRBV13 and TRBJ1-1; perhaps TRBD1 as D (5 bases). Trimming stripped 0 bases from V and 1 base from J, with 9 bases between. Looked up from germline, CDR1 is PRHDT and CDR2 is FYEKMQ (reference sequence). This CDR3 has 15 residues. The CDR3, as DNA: TGTGCCAGCAGCTTAGGAATTACAGGGAACACTGAAGCTTTCTTT. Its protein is CASSLGITGNTEAFF.

The CDR3 region is CASHKGVSGSLPDTQYF. CDR3 nucleotide sequence: TGTGCCAGCCATAAGGGGGTCAGCGGGAGCCTCCCAGATACGCAGTATTTT. The V gene is TRBV21-1, the J gene TRBJ2-3; the table's D gene call, TRBD2, was not cross checked with the DNA. TRBV21-1 is classified as a pseudogene. The CDR3 spans 17 residues.

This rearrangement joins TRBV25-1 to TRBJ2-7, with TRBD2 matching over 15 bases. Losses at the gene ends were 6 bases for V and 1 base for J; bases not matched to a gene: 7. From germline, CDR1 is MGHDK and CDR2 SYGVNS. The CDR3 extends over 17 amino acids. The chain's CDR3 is CASSGTSGRPSSYEQYF. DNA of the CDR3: TGTGCCAGCAGCGGGACTAGCGGGAGGCCTTCATCCTACGAGCAGTACTTC.

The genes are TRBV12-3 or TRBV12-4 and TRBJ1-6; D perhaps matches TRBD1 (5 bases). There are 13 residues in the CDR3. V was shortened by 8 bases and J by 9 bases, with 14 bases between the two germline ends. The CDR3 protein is CASHRSGGSPLHF. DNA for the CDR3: TGTGCCAGCCACAGGTCAGGCGGTTCACCCCTCCACTTT.

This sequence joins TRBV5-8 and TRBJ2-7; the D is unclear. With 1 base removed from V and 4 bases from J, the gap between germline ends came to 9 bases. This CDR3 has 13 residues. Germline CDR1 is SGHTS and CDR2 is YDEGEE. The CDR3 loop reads CASSLMSQYEQYF. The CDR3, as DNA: TGTGCCAGCAGCTTGATGAGTCAATACGAGCAGTACTTC.

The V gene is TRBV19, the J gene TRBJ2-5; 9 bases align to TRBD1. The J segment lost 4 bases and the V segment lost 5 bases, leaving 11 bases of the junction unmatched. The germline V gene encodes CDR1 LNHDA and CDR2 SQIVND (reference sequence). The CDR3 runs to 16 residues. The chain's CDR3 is CASSPPTGGGGETQYF. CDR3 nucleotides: TGTGCCAGTAGTCCCCCCACAGGGGGCGGGGGAGAGACCCAGTACTTC.

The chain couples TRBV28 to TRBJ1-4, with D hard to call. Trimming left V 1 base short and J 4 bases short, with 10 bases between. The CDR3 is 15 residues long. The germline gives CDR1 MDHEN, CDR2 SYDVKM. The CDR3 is CASSLLAVDNEKLFF. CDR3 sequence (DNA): TGTGCCAGCAGTTTATTGGCAGTTGATAATGAAAAACTGTTTTTT.

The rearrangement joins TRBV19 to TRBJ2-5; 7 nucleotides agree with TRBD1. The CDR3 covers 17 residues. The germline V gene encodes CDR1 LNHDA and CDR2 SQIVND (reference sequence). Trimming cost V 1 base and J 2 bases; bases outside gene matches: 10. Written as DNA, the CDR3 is TGTGCCAGTAGTATAGGGTATAGGGCAGGGGGACAAGAGACCCAGTACTTC. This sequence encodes CASSIGYRAGGQETQYF.

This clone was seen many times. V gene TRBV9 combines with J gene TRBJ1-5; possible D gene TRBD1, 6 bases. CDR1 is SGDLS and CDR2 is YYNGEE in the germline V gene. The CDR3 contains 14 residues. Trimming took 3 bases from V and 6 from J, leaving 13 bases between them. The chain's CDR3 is CASSDDRSGQPQHF. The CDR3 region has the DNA TGTGCCAGCAGCGATGACAGGAGCGGTCAGCCCCAGCATTTT.

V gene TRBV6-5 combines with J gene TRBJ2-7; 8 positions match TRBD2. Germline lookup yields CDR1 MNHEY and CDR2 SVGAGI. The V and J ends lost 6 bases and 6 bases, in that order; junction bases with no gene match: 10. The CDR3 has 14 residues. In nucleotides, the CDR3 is TGTGCCAGCAGCGATGGACTAGCAGCGAGCGAGCAGTACTTC. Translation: CASSDGLAASEQYF.

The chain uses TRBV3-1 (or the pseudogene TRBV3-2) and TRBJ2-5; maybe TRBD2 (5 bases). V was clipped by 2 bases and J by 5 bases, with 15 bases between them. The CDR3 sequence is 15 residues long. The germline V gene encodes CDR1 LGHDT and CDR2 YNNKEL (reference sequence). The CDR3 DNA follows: TGTGCCAGCAGCCAAAGTTATGGCTCGGGGGAGACCCAGTACTTC. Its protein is CASSQSYGSGETQYF.

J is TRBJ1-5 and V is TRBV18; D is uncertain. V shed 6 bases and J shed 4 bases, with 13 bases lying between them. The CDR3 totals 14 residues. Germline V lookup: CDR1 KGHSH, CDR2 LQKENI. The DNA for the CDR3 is TGTGCCAGCTCGTATGGCGCAGGTAATCAGCCCCAGCATTTT. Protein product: CASSYGAGNQPQHF.

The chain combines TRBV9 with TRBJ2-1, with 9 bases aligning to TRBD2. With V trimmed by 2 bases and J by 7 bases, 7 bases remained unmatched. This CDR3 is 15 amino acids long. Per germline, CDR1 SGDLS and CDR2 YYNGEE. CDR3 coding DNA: TGTGCCAGCAGCGTTGCCAGCGGGAGGCTTAATGAGCAGTTCTTC. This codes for CASSVASGRLNEQFF.

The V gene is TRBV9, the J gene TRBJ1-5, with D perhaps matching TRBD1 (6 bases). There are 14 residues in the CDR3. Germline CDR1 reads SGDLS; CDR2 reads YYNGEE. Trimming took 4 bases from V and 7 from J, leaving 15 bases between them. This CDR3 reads CASSSTGFGQPQHF. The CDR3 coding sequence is TGTGCCAGCAGCAGCACAGGGTTCGGACAGCCCCAGCATTTT.

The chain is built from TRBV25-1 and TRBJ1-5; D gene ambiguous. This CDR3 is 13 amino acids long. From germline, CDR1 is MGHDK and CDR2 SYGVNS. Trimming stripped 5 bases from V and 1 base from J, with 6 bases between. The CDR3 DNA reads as TGTGCCAGCAGTTTTGGCAGCAATCAGCCCCAGCATTTT. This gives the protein CASSFGSNQPQHF. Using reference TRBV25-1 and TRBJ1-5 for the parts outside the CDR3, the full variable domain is EADIYQTPRYLVIGTGKKITLECSQTMGHDKMYWYQQDPGMELHLIHYSYGVNSTEKGDLSSESTVSRIRTEHFPLTLESARPSHTSQYLCASSFGSNQPQHFGDGTRLSIL.

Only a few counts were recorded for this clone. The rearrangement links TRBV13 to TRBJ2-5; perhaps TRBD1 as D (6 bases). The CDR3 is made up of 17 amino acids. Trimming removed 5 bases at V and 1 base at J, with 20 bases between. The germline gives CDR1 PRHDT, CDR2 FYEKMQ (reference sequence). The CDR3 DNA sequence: TGTGCCAGCAGCCGGACCCGAGCATTAGGGGGCCAAGAGACCCAGTACTTC. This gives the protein CASSRTRALGGQETQYF.

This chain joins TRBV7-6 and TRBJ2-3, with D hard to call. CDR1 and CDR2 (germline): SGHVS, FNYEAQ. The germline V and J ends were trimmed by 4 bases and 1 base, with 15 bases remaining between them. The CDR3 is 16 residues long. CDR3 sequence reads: CASSSQTNLGTDTQYF. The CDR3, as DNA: TGTGCCAGCAGCTCCCAAACTAACTTAGGCACAGATACGCAGTATTTT.

CDR3 in amino acids: CASSLGGLSGANVLTF. Written as DNA, the CDR3 is TGTGCCAGCAGCTTAGGGGGACTCTCTGGGGCCAACGTCCTGACTTTC. The chain is built from TRBV11-3 and TRBJ2-6; TRBD2 is a possible D gene (6 bases). The germline V gene encodes CDR1 SGHNT and CDR2 YENEEA. V lost 1 base and J lost 0, with 7 bases in between. There are 16 residues in the CDR3.